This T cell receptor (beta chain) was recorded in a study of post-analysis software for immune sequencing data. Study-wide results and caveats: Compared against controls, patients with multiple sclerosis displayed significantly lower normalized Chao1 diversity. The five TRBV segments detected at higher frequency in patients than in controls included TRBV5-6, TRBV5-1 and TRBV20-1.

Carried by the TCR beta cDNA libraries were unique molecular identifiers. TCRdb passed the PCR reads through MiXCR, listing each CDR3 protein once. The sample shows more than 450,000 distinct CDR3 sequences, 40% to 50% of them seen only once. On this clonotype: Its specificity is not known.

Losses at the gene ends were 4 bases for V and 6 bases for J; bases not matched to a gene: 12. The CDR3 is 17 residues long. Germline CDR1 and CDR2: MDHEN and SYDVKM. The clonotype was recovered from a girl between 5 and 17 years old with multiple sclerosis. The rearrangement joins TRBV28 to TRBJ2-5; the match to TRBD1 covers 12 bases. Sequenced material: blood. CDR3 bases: TGTGCCAGCAGTTCCCCTAGGCCGGGACAGGGGGCAAAGACCCAGTACTTC. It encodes CASSSPRPGQGAKTQYF.